Detailed here is one T cell receptor beta chain. Its antigen is undetermined. Sequencing used immunoSEQ multiplex PCR; TCRdb keeps in-frame clones, though not all of them. In the table there are about 2.1 million clones, just over 90% of which are singletons. The sample originates from a study of shared clonotypes between healthy human individuals. Positively selected for CCR7, the CD45RO-negative cells used as naive CD8 cells excluded terminally differentiated effector memory CD45RA+ cells. Everyone who donated was a Caucasian adult who lived in Nashville, Tennessee. General study findings and limits: Sampling was confined to blood; repertoires within tissues likely differ. Sorted-subset sequencing, rarefaction showed, was incomplete despite large depth. Researchers found naive subsets generally carried larger estimated richness than memory subsets.

Germline CDR1 SGHTA, CDR2 FQGTGA. Trimming removed 1 base from V and 6 bases from J, with 9 bases in between. CDR3 size: 14 residues. The sequenced sample consisted of naive CD8+ T cells from PBMCs. V and J are TRBV7-3 and TRBJ2-2; a possible D gene is TRBD2 (5 bases). The TCR comes from a man between 18 and 29 years old in good health. Some clones in this sample may be carry-over from other donors' samples. Here the CDR3 DNA reads TGTGCCAGCAGCTTAATAGGAGGACCCGGGGAGCTGTTTTTT. Translated: CASSLIGGPGELFF.